The 5 T cell receptor beta chains presented below share a single source sample, sequenced in a study of blood T cell repertoires in COVID-19. The repertoire was sequenced with immunoSEQ multiplex PCR; TCRdb's copy has only in-frame clones and lacks some. Among roughly 400,000 clones listed, roughly 90% were seen once. Sample: PBMCs or T cells enriched from blood (not recorded which). These TCRs come from a woman aged 40 to 50 with acute COVID-19.

The genes are TRBV7-2 and TRBJ1-1; no definite D call. Trimming cost V 3 bases and J 7 bases, with 9 bases left between them. There are 12 residues in the CDR3. CDR1 and CDR2 from the germline V gene are SGHTA and FQGNSA. The CDR3 spells CASSLGHREAFF. CDR3 bases: TGTGCCAGCAGCTTGGGCCACCGTGAAGCTTTCTTT.

The chain links TRBV12-3 or TRBV12-4 to TRBJ1-2; 10 bases are shared with TRBD1. V lost 5 bases, J lost 6 bases, and 3 bases stayed unmatched. This CDR3 has 13 amino acids. The CDR3 spells CASSPTGGHGYTF. The CDR3 DNA follows: TGTGCCAGCAGTCCGACAGGGGGCCATGGCTACACCTTC.

The rearrangement links TRBV6-5 to TRBJ1-6; no definite D call. The CDR3 runs to 14 residues. Trimming stripped 6 bases from V and 7 bases from J, with 13 bases between. Germline assignment: CDR1 MNHEY and CDR2 SVGAGI. The CDR3 DNA follows: TGTGCCAGCAGCCGCGGGCTTTTAAATTCACCCCTCCACTTT. Protein: CASSRGLLNSPLHF.

The V and J genes are TRBV6-5 and TRBJ2-3; 9 nucleotides agree with TRBD1. The germline gives CDR1 MNHEY, CDR2 SVGAGI. The CDR3 is 15 amino acids. With 6 bases clipped from V and 2 bases from J, the junction kept 6 bases outside the gene matches. The CDR3 sequence: CASRPDRGYTDTQYF. The CDR3 coding sequence is TGTGCCAGCAGGCCGGACAGGGGTTACACAGATACGCAGTATTTT.

The chain recombines TRBV2 with TRBJ1-6, with D possibly being TRBD1 (6 bases). The CDR3 runs 14 residues. Germline CDR1 is SNHLY and CDR2 is FYNNEI. The V and J ends lost 6 bases and 8 bases respectively, with 14 bases between them. CDR3 loop: CASRAGTLDSPLHF. For the CDR3, the DNA is TGTGCCAGCAGGGCCGGGACACTAGATTCACCCCTCCACTTT.